The 16 T cell receptor beta chains in this list originate from one sample, sequenced in a study of T cells in tuberculosis. The repertoire was sequenced with immunoSEQ multiplex PCR; TCRdb's copy has only in-frame clones and lacks some. The table has 20,000 to 25,000 clones, more than 95% seen once. Sequencing was done on a sample of PBMCs. Source of these receptors: a donor aged 10 to 29 with latent tuberculosis or without tuberculosis infection.

The chain links TRBV5-1 to TRBJ2-7, with TRBD2 matching over 13 bases. From germline, CDR1 is SGHRS and CDR2 YFSETQ. This CDR3 spans 16 amino acids. Trimming removed 0 bases from V and 5 bases from J; junction bases left unmatched: 5. The CDR3 sequence: CASSLAGLAGYNEQYF. The CDR3 DNA reads as TGCGCCAGCAGCTTGGCGGGACTAGCGGGATACAACGAGCAGTACTTC.

The rearrangement links TRBV5-1 to TRBJ2-7; 10 bases align to TRBD1. The ends lost 6 bases at V and 2 bases at J; junction bases unmatched: 5. CDR3 length equals 14 residues. Germline V CDR1 and CDR2: SGHRS, YFSETQ. The CDR3 loop is CASTRQGAPYEQYF. CDR3 bases: TGCGCCAGCACCCGACAGGGGGCTCCCTACGAGCAGTACTTC.

The V and J genes are TRBV10-1 and TRBJ1-5; D is unclear. There are 13 residues in the CDR3. Trimming took 2 bases from V and 4 from J, leaving 6 bases between them. The V gene's germline CDR1 is WNHNN and CDR2 SYGVQD (reference sequence). The CDR3 DNA is TGCGCCAGCAGTGAGACCGGGAATCAGCCCCAGCATTTT. This sequence encodes CASSETGNQPQHF.

This chain uses TRBV10-1 with TRBJ1-1; maybe TRBD1 (6 bases). This CDR3 is 13 amino acids long. V dropped 6 bases and J dropped 0 bases, with 8 bases sitting between them. CDR1 WNHNN and CDR2 SYGVQD come from the germline V gene (reference sequence). CDR3 region: CASRQGLNTEAFF. The CDR3 DNA sequence: TGCGCCAGCAGACAGGGACTGAACACTGAAGCTTTCTTT.

This chain links TRBV5-1 with TRBJ2-6; D may be TRBD1 (5 bases). CDR1 and CDR2 (germline): SGHRS, YFSETQ. The V end lost 0 bases, the J end lost 1 base, and 14 bases lay between the germline ends. The CDR3 totals 18 residues. The CDR3 DNA reads TGCGCCAGCAGCTTGGAATACAGGACCAAGTCTGGGGCCAACGTCCTGACTTTC. Residues: CASSLEYRTKSGANVLTF.

The chain joins TRBV7-9 to TRBJ2-3, with 14 bases lining up with TRBD2. V was clipped by 5 bases and J by 4 bases; unmatched bases: 8. This CDR3 spans 17 amino acids. In germline, CDR1 is SEHNR, CDR2 FQNEAQ (reference sequence). This chain's CDR3 is CASSPRLAGGRADTQYF. The CDR3 DNA reads as TGTGCCAGCAGCCCCCGACTAGCGGGGGGGAGGGCAGATACGCAGTATTTT. The whole variable domain, remainder taken from reference TRBV7-9 and TRBJ2-3, is DTGVSQNPRHKITKRGQNVTFRCDPISEHNRLYWYRQTLGQGPEFLTYFQNEAQLEKSRLLSDRFSAERPKGSFSTLEIQRTEQGDSAMYLCASSPRLAGGRADTQYFGPGTRLTVL.

The CDR3 here is CASSYWAGTGELFF. Here the CDR3 DNA reads TGTGCCAGCAGTTACTGGGCAGGAACCGGGGAGCTGTTTTTT. V is TRBV6-5 and J is TRBJ2-2; D gene ambiguous. Germline assignment: CDR1 MNHEY and CDR2 SVGAGI. The CDR3 is made up of 14 amino acids. V dropped 1 base and J dropped 5 bases, with 8 bases sitting between them.

This chain uses TRBV11-3 with TRBJ2-4, with 8 bases aligning to TRBD1. Germline CDR1 is SGHNT and CDR2 is YENEEA. The CDR3 has 13 residues. V was clipped by 5 bases and J by 10 bases; unmatched bases: 7. For the CDR3, the DNA is TGTGCCAGCAGCCCGGGGACAGGAGGAATTCAGTACTTC. It codes for CASSPGTGGIQYF.

The rearrangement links TRBV10-3 to TRBJ2-7; 7 bases line up with TRBD2. Losses at the gene ends were 2 bases for V and 3 bases for J; bases not matched to a gene: 13. This CDR3 has 17 residues. Germline V gene sequence: CDR1 ENHRY, CDR2 SYGVKD. The CDR3 DNA reads as TGTGCCATCAGTGAGCCGTCGGCGGGGGTAGGCAGCTACGAGCAGTACTTC. Protein sequence: CAISEPSAGVGSYEQYF.

The table lists this clone with a count of one. The chain employs TRBV28 and TRBJ2-7; a possible D gene is TRBD2 (5 bases). This CDR3 is 13 amino acids long. Germline CDR1 reads MDHEN; CDR2 reads SYDVKM. With 7 bases removed from V and 0 bases from J, the gap between germline ends came to 10 bases. In nucleotides, the CDR3 is TGTGCCAGCACCCCTGCGGGCTCCTACGAGCAGTACTTC. Amino acid sequence: CASTPAGSYEQYF. Filled out from reference TRBV28 and TRBJ2-7, the complete variable domain reads DVKVTQSSRYLVKRTGEKVFLECVQDMDHENMFWYRQDPGLGLRLIYFSYDVKMKEKGDIPEGYSVSREKKERFSLILESASTNQTSMYLCASTPAGSYEQYFGPGTRLTVT.

The chain recombines TRBV7-9 with TRBJ1-2; TRBD1 aligns across 8 bases. V lost 5 bases and J lost 6; bases outside the gene matches: 11. The V gene's germline CDR1 is SEHNR and CDR2 FQNEAQ (reference sequence). The CDR3 has 15 residues. This chain's CDR3 is CASSAQGAFVDGYTF. The DNA for the CDR3 is TGTGCCAGCAGCGCTCAGGGGGCCTTTGTAGATGGCTACACCTTC.

V is TRBV2 and J is TRBJ2-2; TRBD1 might be the D (5 bases). There are 13 residues in the CDR3. Germline V CDR1 and CDR2: SNHLY, FYNNEI. V shed 6 bases and J shed 4 bases, with 9 bases lying between them. The CDR3 nucleotides are TGTGCCAGCAGGGTCCAGGGCACCGGGGAGCTGTTTTTT. This translates into CASRVQGTGELFF. The complete variable domain, with remaining parts taken from reference TRBV2 and TRBJ2-2, reads EPEVTQTPSHQVTQMGQEVILRCVPISNHLYFYWYRQILGQKVEFLVSFYNNEISEKSEIFDDQFSVERPDGSNFTLKIRSTKLEDSAMYFCASRVQGTGELFFGEGSRLTVL.

The rearrangement uses TRBV15 and TRBJ1-1; a possible D gene is TRBD1 (5 bases). The CDR3 has 13 amino acids. V lost 3 bases and J 1 base, leaving 6 bases between the germline ends. Germline V CDR1 and CDR2: LNHNV, YYDKDF (reference sequence). The CDR3: CATSRTENTEAFF. The CDR3, as DNA: TGTGCCACCAGCAGGACAGAGAACACTGAAGCTTTCTTT.

This clone was counted once. This chain uses TRBV6-1 with TRBJ1-6; D unresolved. CDR1 MNHNS and CDR2 SASEGT come from the germline V gene. The CDR3 extends over 16 amino acids. The V end was cut by 4 bases, the J end by 2 bases, with 12 bases between. CDR3 protein: CASSVGREPYNSPLHF. As DNA, the CDR3 is TGTGCCAGCAGTGTTGGGCGAGAGCCCTATAATTCACCCCTCCACTTT.

The rearrangement joins TRBV21-1 to TRBJ2-2; the table's D call, TRBD1, has no DNA check behind it. TRBV21-1 is assigned pseudogene status. The CDR3 consists of 17 residues. The CDR3 loop is CASSKGAQGPSTGELFF. The DNA for the CDR3 is TGTGCCAGCAGCAAGGGGGCACAGGGGCCCTCCACCGGGGAGCTGTTTTTT.

This clone appeared a single time. The chain combines TRBV30 with TRBJ2-2, with D possibly being TRBD2 (6 bases). The CDR3 runs 13 residues. Trimming pared 4 bases from V and 7 bases from J, leaving 13 bases between. The V gene's germline CDR1 is GTSNPN and CDR2 SVGIG (reference sequence). Written as DNA, the CDR3 is TGTGCCTGGAATTCCGGGGGAATCGGGGAGCTGTTTTTT. Protein product: CAWNSGGIGELFF.